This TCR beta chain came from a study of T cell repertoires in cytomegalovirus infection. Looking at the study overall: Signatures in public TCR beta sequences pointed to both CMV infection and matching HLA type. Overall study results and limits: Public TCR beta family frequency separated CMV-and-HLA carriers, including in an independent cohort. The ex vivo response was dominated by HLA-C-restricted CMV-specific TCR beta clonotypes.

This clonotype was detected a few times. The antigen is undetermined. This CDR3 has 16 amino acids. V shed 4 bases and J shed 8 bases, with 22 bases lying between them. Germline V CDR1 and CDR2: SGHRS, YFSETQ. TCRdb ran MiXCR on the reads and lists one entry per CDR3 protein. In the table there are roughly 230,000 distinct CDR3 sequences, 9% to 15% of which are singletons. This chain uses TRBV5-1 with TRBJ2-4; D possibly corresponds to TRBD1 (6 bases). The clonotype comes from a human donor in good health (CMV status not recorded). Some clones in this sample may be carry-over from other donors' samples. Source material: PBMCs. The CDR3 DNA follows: TGCGCCAGCAGCCCGTTTGGGTCAGGGGCCGCGGACATTCAGTACTTC. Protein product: CASSPFGSGAADIQYF. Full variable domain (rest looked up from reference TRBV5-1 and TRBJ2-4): KAGVTQTPRYLIKTRGQQVTLSCSPISGHRSVSWYQQTPGQGLQFLFEYFSETQRNKGNFPGRFSGRQFSNSRSEMNVSTLELGDSALYLCASSPFGSGAADIQYFGAGTRLSVL.